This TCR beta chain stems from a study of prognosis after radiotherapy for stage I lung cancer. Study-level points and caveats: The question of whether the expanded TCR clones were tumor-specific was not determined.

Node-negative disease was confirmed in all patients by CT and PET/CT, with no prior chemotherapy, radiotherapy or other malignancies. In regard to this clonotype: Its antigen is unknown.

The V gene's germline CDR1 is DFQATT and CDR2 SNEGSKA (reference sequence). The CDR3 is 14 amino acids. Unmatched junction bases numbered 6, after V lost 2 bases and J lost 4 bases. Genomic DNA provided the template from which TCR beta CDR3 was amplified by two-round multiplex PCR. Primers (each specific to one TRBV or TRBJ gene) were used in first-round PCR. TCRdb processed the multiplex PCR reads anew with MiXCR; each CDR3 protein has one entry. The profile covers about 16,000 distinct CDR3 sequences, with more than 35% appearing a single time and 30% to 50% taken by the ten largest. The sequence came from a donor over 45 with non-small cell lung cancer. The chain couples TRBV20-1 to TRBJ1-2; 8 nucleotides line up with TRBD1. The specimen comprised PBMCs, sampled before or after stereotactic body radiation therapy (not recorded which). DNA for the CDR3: TGCAGTGCTAGAACGGACAGGGAATTCTATGGCTACACCTTC. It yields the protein CSARTDREFYGYTF.